Sequencing of this T cell receptor beta chain was carried out in a study of blood T cells in healthy people across ages. Findings of the study overall: The percentage of naive T cells correlated strongly with TCR beta diversity.

Donors were healthy Caucasian individuals from Russia aged roughly 6 to 95. On this clonotype: Antigen specificity is unknown.

Trimming removed 3 bases at V and 0 bases at J, with 11 bases between. The CDR3 consists of 14 residues. CDR1 is DFQATT and CDR2 is SNEGSKA in the germline V gene (reference sequence). With a J-beta primer mix and a sample-barcoded 5' primer, a second PCR ran about 7 to 12 cycles. A template-switch adaptor containing 12 random nucleotides labeled each cDNA molecule. TCRdb ran MiXCR on the 5' RACE reads and lists one entry per CDR3 protein. The sample yields about 1,400,000 distinct CDR3 sequences, roughly 40% seen once. The sequence was collected from a woman under 30 in good health. This chain joins TRBV20-1 and TRBJ1-1; D ambiguous. The specimen was blood. CDR3 in DNA: TGCAGTGCTAGGGAGGCGACGGTGAACACTGAAGCTTTCTTT. It translates to CSAREATVNTEAFF.